The 6 T cell receptor beta chains in this list originate from one sample, sequenced in a study of blood T cell repertoires in COVID-19. Here immunoSEQ multiplex PCR was the method, and the copy in TCRdb shows in-frame clones only, minus some. The sample has 290,000 or so clones; around 80% are singletons. Sequenced input: PBMCs or T cells enriched from blood (not recorded which). Source of these receptors: a man aged 35 to 55 who had been exposed to COVID-19.

The chain has TRBV5-8 and TRBJ2-7; TRBD2 agrees at 7 bases. From germline, CDR1 is SGHTS and CDR2 YDEGEE. The CDR3 is 14 residues long. J lost 5 bases, V lost 2 bases, and 7 bases had no gene match. The CDR3 bases are TGTGCCAGCAGCTTCCGGGAGGCTTTAGACGAGCAGTACTTC. Residues: CASSFREALDEQYF.

The V and J genes are TRBV29-1 and TRBJ1-2; 8 bases fit TRBD1. Losses at the gene ends were 7 bases for V and 7 bases for J; bases not matched to a gene: 11. Germline CDR1 and CDR2: SQVTM and ANQGSEA. The CDR3 is 13 residues long. CDR3 DNA sequence: TGCAGCGCAATTTCAGGGGGCGCTGGTGGCTACACCTTC. Translating gives CSAISGGAGGYTF.

The chain combines TRBV6-5 with TRBJ1-3, with 11 bases fitting TRBD1. With 6 bases clipped from V and 2 bases from J, the junction kept 3 bases outside the gene matches. The CDR3 has 15 amino acids. Germline V gene data show CDR1 as MNHEY and CDR2 as SVGAGI. This chain's CDR3 is CASRKGQGAGNTIYF. DNA of the CDR3: TGTGCCAGCAGAAAGGGACAGGGGGCTGGAAACACCATATATTTT.

The rearrangement uses TRBV5-4 and TRBJ2-7, with TRBD2 as a possible D gene (6 bases). The germline V gene has CDR1 SGHNT and CDR2 YYREEE (reference sequence). Trimming pared 5 bases from V and 2 bases from J, leaving 14 bases between. This CDR3 is built from 14 residues. The CDR3 region is CASRNGDSTYEQYF. CDR3 DNA: TGTGCCAGCAGGAACGGGGACTCCACCTACGAGCAGTACTTC.

This clone was seen a handful of times. The chain recombines TRBV7-9 with TRBJ2-5; D perhaps matches TRBD2 (6 bases). This CDR3 is 15 amino acids long. The germline gives CDR1 SEHNR, CDR2 FQNEAQ (reference sequence). V was clipped by 3 bases and J by 3 bases, with 14 bases between them. The CDR3 bases are TGTGCCAGCAGCTTCGGGAGTGGAAATAAAGAGACCCAGTACTTC. Protein product: CASSFGSGNKETQYF.

V usage is TRBV4-1 and J usage is TRBJ2-5; TRBD1 is a possible D gene (6 bases). The CDR3 covers 13 residues. Germline CDR1 is MGHRA and CDR2 is YSYEKL. The V and J ends lost 0 bases and 7 bases respectively, with 9 bases between them. CDR3 coding DNA: TGCGCCAGCAGCCAAGACCAGGGGAGGACCCAGTACTTC. Protein sequence: CASSQDQGRTQYF.